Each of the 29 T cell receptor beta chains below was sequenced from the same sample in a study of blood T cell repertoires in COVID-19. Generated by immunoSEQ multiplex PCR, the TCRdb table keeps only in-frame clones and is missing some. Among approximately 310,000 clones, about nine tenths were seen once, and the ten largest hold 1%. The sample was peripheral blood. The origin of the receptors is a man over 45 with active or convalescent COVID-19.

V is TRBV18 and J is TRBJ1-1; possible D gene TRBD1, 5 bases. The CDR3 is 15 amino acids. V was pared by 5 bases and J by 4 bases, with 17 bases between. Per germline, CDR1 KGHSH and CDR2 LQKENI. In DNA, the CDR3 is TGTGCCAGCTCAGAACTGGGGGGAGGGTTCACTGAAGCTTTCTTT. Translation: CASSELGGGFTEAFF.

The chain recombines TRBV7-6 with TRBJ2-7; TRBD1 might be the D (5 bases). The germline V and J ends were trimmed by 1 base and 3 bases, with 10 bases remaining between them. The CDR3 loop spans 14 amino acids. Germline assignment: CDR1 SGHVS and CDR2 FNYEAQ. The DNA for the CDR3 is TGTGCCAGCAGCTTAGGGCAGGGATACTACGAGCAGTACTTC. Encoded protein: CASSLGQGYYEQYF.

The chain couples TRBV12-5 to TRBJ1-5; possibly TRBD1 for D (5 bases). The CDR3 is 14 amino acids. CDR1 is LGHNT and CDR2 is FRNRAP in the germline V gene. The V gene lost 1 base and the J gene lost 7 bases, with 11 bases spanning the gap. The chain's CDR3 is CASGLGTEGQPQHF. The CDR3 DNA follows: TGTGCTAGTGGTTTGGGAACGGAGGGGCAGCCCCAGCATTTT.

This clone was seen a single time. The chain's CDR3 is CASSRLGENNEQFF. As DNA, the CDR3 is TGTGCCAGCAGCCGGTTAGGAGAGAACAATGAGCAGTTCTTC. This chain connects TRBV3-1 (or the pseudogene TRBV3-2) to TRBJ2-1; unclear D gene. The V gene lost 4 bases and the J gene lost 5 bases, with 12 bases spanning the gap. The CDR3 has 14 residues. Looked up from germline, CDR1 is LGHDT and CDR2 is YNNKEL (reference sequence).

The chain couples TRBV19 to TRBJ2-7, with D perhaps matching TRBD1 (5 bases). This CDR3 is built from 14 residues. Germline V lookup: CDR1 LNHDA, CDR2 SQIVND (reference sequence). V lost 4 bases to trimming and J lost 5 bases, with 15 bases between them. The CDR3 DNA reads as TGTGCCAGTAGTACTAGACAGACCCGGAACGAGCAGTACTTC. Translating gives CASSTRQTRNEQYF.

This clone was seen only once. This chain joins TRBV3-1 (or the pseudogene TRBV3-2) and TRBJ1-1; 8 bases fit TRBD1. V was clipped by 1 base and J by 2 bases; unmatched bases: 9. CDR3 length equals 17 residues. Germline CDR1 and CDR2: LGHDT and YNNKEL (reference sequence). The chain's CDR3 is CASSQVGTGEINTEAFF. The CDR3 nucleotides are TGTGCCAGCAGCCAAGTTGGGACAGGAGAAATCAACACTGAAGCTTTCTTT.

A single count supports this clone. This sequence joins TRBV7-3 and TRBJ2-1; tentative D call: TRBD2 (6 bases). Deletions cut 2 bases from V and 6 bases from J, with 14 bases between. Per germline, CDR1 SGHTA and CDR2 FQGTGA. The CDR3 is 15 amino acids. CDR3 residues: CASSLGTGSPNEQFF. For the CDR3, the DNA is TGTGCCAGCAGCTTAGGCACCGGGAGTCCCAATGAGCAGTTCTTC.

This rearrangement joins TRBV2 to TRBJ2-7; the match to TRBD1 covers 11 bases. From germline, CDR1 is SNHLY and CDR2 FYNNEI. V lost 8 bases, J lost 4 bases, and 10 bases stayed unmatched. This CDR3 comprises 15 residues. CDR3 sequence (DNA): TGTGCCAGCGGGGCCTCGCGGGACAGGGGGTACGAGCAGTACTTC. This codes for CASGASRDRGYEQYF. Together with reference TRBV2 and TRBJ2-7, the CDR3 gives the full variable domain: EPEVTQTPSHQVTQMGQEVILRCVPISNHLYFYWYRQILGQKVEFLVSFYNNEISEKSEIFDDQFSVERPDGSNFTLKIRSTKLEDSAMYFCASGASRDRGYEQYFGPGTRLTVT.

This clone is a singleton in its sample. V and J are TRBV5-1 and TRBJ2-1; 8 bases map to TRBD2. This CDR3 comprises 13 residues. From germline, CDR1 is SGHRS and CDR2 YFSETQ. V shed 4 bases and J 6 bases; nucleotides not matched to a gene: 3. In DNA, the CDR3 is TGCGCCAGCAGCCTGGGGACTAGCAATGAGCAGTTCTTC. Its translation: CASSLGTSNEQFF.

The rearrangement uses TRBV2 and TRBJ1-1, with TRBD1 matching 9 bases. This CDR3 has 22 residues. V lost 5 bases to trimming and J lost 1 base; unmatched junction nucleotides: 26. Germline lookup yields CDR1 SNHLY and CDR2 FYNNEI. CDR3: CASSTTPLDRGRGGAANTEAFF. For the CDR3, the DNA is TGTGCCAGCAGTACTACGCCCCTCGACAGGGGGAGAGGGGGGGCAGCGAACACTGAAGCTTTCTTT.

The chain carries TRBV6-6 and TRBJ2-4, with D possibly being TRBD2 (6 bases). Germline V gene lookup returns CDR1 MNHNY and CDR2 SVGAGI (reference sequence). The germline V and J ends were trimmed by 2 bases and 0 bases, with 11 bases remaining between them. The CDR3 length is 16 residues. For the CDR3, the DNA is TGTGCCAGCAGTTACGACGCGGGACTAGCCAAAAACATTCAGTACTTC. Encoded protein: CASSYDAGLAKNIQYF.

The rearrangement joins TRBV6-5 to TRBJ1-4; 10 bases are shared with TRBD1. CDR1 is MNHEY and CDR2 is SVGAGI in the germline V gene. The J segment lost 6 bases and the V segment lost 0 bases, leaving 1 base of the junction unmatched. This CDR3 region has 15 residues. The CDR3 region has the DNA TGTGCCAGCAGTTACTCCGGGACAGGGGATGAAAAACTGTTTTTT. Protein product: CASSYSGTGDEKLFF.

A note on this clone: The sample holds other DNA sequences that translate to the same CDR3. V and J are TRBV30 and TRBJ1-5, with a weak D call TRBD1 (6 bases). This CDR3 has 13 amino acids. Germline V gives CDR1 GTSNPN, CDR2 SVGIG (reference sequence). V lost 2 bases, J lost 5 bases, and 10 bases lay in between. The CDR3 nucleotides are TGTGCCTGGAGTAAACAGGGAGATCAGCCCCAGCATTTT. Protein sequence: CAWSKQGDQPQHF.

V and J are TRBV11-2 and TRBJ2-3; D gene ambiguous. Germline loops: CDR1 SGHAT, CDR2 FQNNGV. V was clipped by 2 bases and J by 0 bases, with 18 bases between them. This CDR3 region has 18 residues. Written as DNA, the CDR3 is TGTGCCAGCAGCTTACAGGTAATGCAAGGCCTCAGCACAGATACGCAGTATTTT. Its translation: CASSLQVMQGLSTDTQYF.

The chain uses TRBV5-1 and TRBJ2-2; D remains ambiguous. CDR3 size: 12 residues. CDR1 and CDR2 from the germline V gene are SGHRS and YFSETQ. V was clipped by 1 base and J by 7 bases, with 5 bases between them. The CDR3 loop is CASSLNSGELFF. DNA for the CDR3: TGCGCCAGCAGCTTGAATAGCGGGGAGCTGTTTTTT.

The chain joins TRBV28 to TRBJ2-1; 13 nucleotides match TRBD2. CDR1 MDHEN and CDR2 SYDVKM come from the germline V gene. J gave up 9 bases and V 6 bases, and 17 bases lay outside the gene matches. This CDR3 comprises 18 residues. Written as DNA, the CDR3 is TGTGCCAGCAGCCCCACCCAAATACTAGCGGGAGGGCCCCGTGAGCAGTTCTTC. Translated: CASSPTQILAGGPREQFF. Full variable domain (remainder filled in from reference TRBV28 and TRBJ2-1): DVKVTQSSRYLVKRTGEKVFLECVQDMDHENMFWYRQDPGLGLRLIYFSYDVKMKEKGDIPEGYSVSREKKERFSLILESASTNQTSMYLCASSPTQILAGGPREQFFGPGTRLTVL.

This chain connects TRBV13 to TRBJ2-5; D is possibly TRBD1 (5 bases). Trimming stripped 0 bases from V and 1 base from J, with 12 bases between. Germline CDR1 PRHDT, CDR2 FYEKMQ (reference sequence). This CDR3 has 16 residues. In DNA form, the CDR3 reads TGTGCCAGCAGCTTAGGCGGAGTTAGGGGCCAAGAGACCCAGTACTTC. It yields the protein CASSLGGVRGQETQYF.

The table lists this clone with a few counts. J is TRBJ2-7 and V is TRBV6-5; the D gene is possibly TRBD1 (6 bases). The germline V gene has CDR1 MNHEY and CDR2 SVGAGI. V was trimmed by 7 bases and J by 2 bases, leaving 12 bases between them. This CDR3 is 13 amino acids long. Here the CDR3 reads CASTQGRAYEQYF. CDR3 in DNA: TGTGCCAGCACACAGGGAAGGGCCTACGAGCAGTACTTC.

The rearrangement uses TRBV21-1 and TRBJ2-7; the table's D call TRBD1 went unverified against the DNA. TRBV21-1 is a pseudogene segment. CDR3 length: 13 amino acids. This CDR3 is CASGTGQLCEQYF. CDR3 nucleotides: TGTGCCAGTGGGACAGGGCAGCTCTGCGAGCAGTACTTC.

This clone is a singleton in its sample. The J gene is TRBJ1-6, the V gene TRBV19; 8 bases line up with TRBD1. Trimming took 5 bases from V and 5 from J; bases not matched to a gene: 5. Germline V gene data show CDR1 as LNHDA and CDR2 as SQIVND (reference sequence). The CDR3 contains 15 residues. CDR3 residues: CASSAGGADNSPLHF. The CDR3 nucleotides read TGTGCCAGTAGTGCAGGGGGCGCGGATAATTCACCCCTCCACTTT.

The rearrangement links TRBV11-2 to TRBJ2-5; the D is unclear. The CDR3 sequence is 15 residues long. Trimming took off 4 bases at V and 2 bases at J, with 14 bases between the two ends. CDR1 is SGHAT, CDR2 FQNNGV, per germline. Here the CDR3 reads CASSSRVDSQETQYF. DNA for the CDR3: TGTGCCAGCAGCTCCCGCGTCGACTCACAAGAGACCCAGTACTTC. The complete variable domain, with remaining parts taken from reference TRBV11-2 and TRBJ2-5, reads EAGVAQSPRYKIIEKRQSVAFWCNPISGHATLYWYQQILGQGPKLLIQFQNNGVVDDSQLPKDRFSAERLKGVDSTLKIQPAKLEDSAVYLCASSSRVDSQETQYFGPGTRLLVL.

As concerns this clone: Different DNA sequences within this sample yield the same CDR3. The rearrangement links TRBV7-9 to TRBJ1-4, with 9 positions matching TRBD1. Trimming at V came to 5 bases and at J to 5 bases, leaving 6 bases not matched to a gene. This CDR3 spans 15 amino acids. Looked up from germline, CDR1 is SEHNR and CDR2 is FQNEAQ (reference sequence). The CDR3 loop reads CASSRTGTGNEKLFF. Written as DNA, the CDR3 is TGTGCCAGCAGCCGTACCGGGACAGGGAATGAAAAACTGTTTTTT. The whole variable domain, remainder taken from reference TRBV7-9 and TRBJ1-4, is DTGVSQNPRHKITKRGQNVTFRCDPISEHNRLYWYRQTLGQGPEFLTYFQNEAQLEKSRLLSDRFSAERPKGSFSTLEIQRTEQGDSAMYLCASSRTGTGNEKLFFGSGTQLSVL.

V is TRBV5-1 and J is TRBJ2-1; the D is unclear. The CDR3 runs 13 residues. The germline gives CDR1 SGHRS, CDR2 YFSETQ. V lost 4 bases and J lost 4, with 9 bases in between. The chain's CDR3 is CASSVSLYNEQFF. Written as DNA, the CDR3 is TGCGCCAGCAGCGTGAGTTTGTACAATGAGCAGTTCTTC.

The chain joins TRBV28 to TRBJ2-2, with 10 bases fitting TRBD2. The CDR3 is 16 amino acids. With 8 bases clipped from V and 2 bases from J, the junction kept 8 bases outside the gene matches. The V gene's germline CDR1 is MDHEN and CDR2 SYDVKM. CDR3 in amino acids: CASGLAGGGNTGELFF. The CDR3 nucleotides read TGTGCCAGCGGCTTAGCGGGGGGAGGTAACACCGGGGAGCTGTTTTTT.

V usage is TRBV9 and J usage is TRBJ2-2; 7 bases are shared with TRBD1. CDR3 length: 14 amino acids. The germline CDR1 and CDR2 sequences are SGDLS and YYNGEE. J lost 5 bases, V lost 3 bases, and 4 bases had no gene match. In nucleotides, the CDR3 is TGTGCCAGCAGCGCCACAGGGGCGACCGGGGAGCTGTTTTTT. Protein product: CASSATGATGELFF.

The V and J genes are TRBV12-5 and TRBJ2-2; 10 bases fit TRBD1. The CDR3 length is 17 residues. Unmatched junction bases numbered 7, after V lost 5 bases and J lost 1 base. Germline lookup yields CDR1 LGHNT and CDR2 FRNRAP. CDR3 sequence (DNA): TGTGCTAGTGGTAAGACAGGGGGCGGCCGGAACACCGGGGAGCTGTTTTTT. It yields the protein CASGKTGGGRNTGELFF.

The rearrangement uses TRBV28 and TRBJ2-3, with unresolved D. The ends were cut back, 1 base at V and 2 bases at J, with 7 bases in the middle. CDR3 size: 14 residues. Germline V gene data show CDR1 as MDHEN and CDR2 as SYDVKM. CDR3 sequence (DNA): TGTGCCAGCAGTTTATCGTCAGACACAGATACGCAGTATTTT. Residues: CASSLSSDTDTQYF. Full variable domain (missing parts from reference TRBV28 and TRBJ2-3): DVKVTQSSRYLVKRTGEKVFLECVQDMDHENMFWYRQDPGLGLRLIYFSYDVKMKEKGDIPEGYSVSREKKERFSLILESASTNQTSMYLCASSLSSDTDTQYFGPGTRLTVL.

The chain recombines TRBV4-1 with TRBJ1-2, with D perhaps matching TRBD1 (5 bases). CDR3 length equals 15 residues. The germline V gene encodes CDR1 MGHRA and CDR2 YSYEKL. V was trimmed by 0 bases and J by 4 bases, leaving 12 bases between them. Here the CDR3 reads CASSQEPQGAYGYTF. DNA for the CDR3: TGCGCCAGCAGCCAAGAGCCCCAGGGTGCCTATGGCTACACCTTC.

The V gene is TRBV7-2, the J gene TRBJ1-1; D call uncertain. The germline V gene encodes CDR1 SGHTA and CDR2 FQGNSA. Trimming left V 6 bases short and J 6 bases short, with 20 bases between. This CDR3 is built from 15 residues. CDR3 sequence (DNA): TGTGCCAGCAGGACAAACTCTGGTGATTGGGCTGAAGCTTTCTTT. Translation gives CASRTNSGDWAEAFF.